The 25 T cell receptor beta chains in this list originate from one sample, sequenced in a study of blood T cell repertoires in COVID-19. The method was immunoSEQ multiplex PCR; TCRdb's version includes in-frame clones alone and lacks a portion of them. The table shows roughly 200,000 clones, with more than 80% occurring only once. The sample comprised PBMCs or T cells enriched from blood (not recorded which). All receptors come from a man aged 40-50 years who had recovered from COVID-19.

The genes are TRBV6-5 and TRBJ2-1, with D maybe TRBD1 (6 bases). CDR3 length: 14 residues. CDR1 MNHEY and CDR2 SVGAGI come from the germline V gene. Trimming stripped 8 bases from V and 4 bases from J, with 15 bases between. The CDR3 reads CASQGHGEYNEQFF. For the CDR3, the DNA is TGTGCCAGCCAGGGACACGGAGAGTACAATGAGCAGTTCTTC.

The chain couples TRBV6-5 to TRBJ2-2, with TRBD1 matching over 7 bases. CDR1 MNHEY and CDR2 SVGAGI come from the germline V gene. CDR3 length: 14 residues. Trimming cost V 5 bases and J 4 bases; bases outside gene matches: 4. In nucleotides, the CDR3 is TGTGCCAGCAGTAGAAGACAGGGCACCGGGGAGCTGTTTTTT. Its translation is CASSRRQGTGELFF.

V is TRBV6-2 or TRBV6-3 and J is TRBJ1-2; 8 nucleotides agree with TRBD1. CDR1 is MNHEY and CDR2 is SVGEGT in the germline V gene. This CDR3 has 16 amino acids. V shed 2 bases and J 4 bases; nucleotides not matched to a gene: 9. The CDR3 region has the DNA TGTGCCAGCAGTTACCCTAAGGACAGGGTGGGCTATGGCTACACCTTC. Translating gives CASSYPKDRVGYGYTF.

This clone was found once. The CDR3 DNA reads TGTGCCAGCAGTCTTCTAGCGGTCCGCACCGGGGAGCTGTTTTTT. Encoded protein: CASSLLAVRTGELFF. The J gene is TRBJ2-2, the V gene TRBV27; TRBD2 matches at 7 bases. The germline gives CDR1 MNHEY, CDR2 SMNVEV (reference sequence). CDR3 length equals 15 residues. Unmatched junction bases numbered 7, after V lost 5 bases and J lost 4 bases.

The CDR3 loop reads CASSVGLAAETQYF. The DNA of the CDR3 is TGTGCCAGCAGTGTGGGACTAGCGGCAGAGACCCAGTACTTC. V gene TRBV2 combines with J gene TRBJ2-5; 11 bases match TRBD2. Per germline, CDR1 SNHLY and CDR2 FYNNEI. This CDR3 has 14 residues. The ends lost 4 bases at V and 4 bases at J; junction bases unmatched: 2.

The CDR3 DNA follows: TGTGCCAGTAGTTCCTACACAGGGTTAAGTTTGAATCAGCCCCAGCATTTT. Amino acid sequence: CASSSYTGLSLNQPQHF. The rearrangement links TRBV19 to TRBJ1-5, with D possibly TRBD1 on 6 matching bases. Trimming took off 5 bases at V and 4 bases at J, with 21 bases between the two ends. The CDR3 totals 17 residues. CDR1 LNHDA and CDR2 SQIVND come from the germline V gene (reference sequence).

The chain carries TRBV12-2 and TRBJ2-5; the table names TRBD1, a call not compared with the DNA. TRBV12-2 is classified as a pseudogene. This CDR3 contains 16 residues. CDR3: CASRLAGTGGQETQYF. CDR3 coding DNA: TGTGCAAGTCGCTTAGCAGGGACAGGGGGACAAGAGACCCAGTACTTC.

V gene TRBV27 combines with J gene TRBJ1-5, with a possible D match to TRBD1 (6 bases). The ends were cut back, 8 bases at V and 4 bases at J, with 18 bases in the middle. The CDR3 is 15 residues long. Germline CDR1 MNHEY, CDR2 SMNVEV (reference sequence). CDR3 in amino acids: CASRGPGVINQPQHF. As DNA, the CDR3 is TGTGCCAGCCGAGGACCAGGGGTAATAAATCAGCCCCAGCATTTT.

The V call is TRBV29-1, the J call TRBJ1-1; 8 bases agree with TRBD1. This CDR3 is built from 11 residues. Germline values: CDR1 SQVTM, CDR2 ANQGSEA. This CDR3 is CRVQGATEAFF. The CDR3 bases are TGCAGAGTTCAGGGGGCCACTGAAGCTTTCTTT.

This chain links TRBV6-5 with TRBJ1-5; 7 nucleotides line up with TRBD1. This CDR3 has 13 residues. V dropped 8 bases and J dropped 12; count of bases not matched to a gene: 13. Germline CDR1 is MNHEY and CDR2 is SVGAGI. The CDR3 region is CASQGRGNVLQHF. Here the CDR3 DNA reads TGTGCCAGCCAGGGCAGGGGGAACGTGCTCCAGCATTTT.

A single count supports this clone. The chain combines TRBV3-1 (or the pseudogene TRBV3-2) with TRBJ2-4, with D maybe TRBD2 (5 bases). The CDR3 has 21 residues. Per germline, CDR1 LGHDT and CDR2 YNNKEL (reference sequence). Trimming pared 1 base from V and 8 bases from J, leaving 33 bases between. CDR3 DNA sequence: TGTGCCAGCAGCCAAGTGTTCCCCAACTCCCTGGACGACTACAAGGCGGACATTCAGTACTTC. It yields the protein CASSQVFPNSLDDYKADIQYF.

V gene TRBV6-5 combines with J gene TRBJ2-2; TRBD1 might be the D (6 bases). Germline V CDR1 and CDR2: MNHEY, SVGAGI. V lost 5 bases and J lost 7, with 14 bases in between. The CDR3 has 14 amino acids. CDR3 amino acids: CASSITGQSGELFF. The CDR3 DNA is TGTGCCAGCAGTATTACAGGGCAAAGCGGGGAGCTGTTTTTT.

The chain recombines TRBV28 with TRBJ1-5; TRBD1 matches 7 bases. The CDR3 extends over 15 amino acids. Trimming took 7 bases from V and 3 from J; bases not matched to a gene: 9. CDR1 and CDR2 (germline): MDHEN, SYDVKM. The CDR3 is CASTWGQSFNQPQHF. The CDR3 DNA follows: TGTGCCAGCACTTGGGGACAGTCTTTCAATCAGCCCCAGCATTTT. Filled out from reference TRBV28 and TRBJ1-5, the complete variable domain reads DVKVTQSSRYLVKRTGEKVFLECVQDMDHENMFWYRQDPGLGLRLIYFSYDVKMKEKGDIPEGYSVSREKKERFSLILESASTNQTSMYLCASTWGQSFNQPQHFGDGTRLSIL.

The J gene is TRBJ2-6, the V gene TRBV19; TRBD2 agrees at 7 bases. The CDR3 sequence is 18 residues long. The V gene end was trimmed by 9 bases and the J gene end by 0 bases; junction bases not matched to a gene: 14. CDR1 and CDR2 from the germline V gene are LNHDA and SQIVND (reference sequence). Written as DNA, the CDR3 is TGTGCCAGGGGTGAGCGGGGACGGACCAACTCTGGGGCCAACGTCCTGACTTTC. This encodes CARGERGRTNSGANVLTF.

In this sample, this clone turned up once. The rearrangement uses TRBV4-2 and TRBJ1-1; D is possibly TRBD1 (5 bases). There are 16 residues in the CDR3. Trimming removed 0 bases at V and 1 base at J, with 12 bases between. Germline V lookup: CDR1 LGHNA, CDR2 YNFKEQ. The CDR3 DNA sequence: TGTGCCAGCAGCCAAGATCTTCGGGGGGGGAACACTGAAGCTTTCTTT. Its translation is CASSQDLRGGNTEAFF.

This chain connects TRBV28 to TRBJ2-7; tentative D call: TRBD1 (5 bases). The CDR3 is 14 amino acids. Germline V gives CDR1 MDHEN, CDR2 SYDVKM. V dropped 4 bases and J dropped 6 bases, with 16 bases sitting between them. DNA for the CDR3: TGTGCCAGCAGTTCGAACCGCAGAAGGGGCGAGCAGTACTTC. Amino acid sequence: CASSSNRRRGEQYF.

This rearrangement joins TRBV6-1 to TRBJ2-3; D gene uncertain. Germline CDR1 and CDR2: MNHNS and SASEGT. V was pared by 2 bases and J by 0 bases, with 6 bases between. The CDR3 covers 14 residues. The CDR3 sequence is CASSELQSTDTQYF. CDR3 bases: TGTGCCAGCAGTGAACTGCAGAGCACAGATACGCAGTATTTT.

The rearrangement uses TRBV4-1 and TRBJ2-7, with D possibly TRBD2 on 6 matching bases. The CDR3 consists of 16 residues. Deletions cut 3 bases from V and 0 bases from J, with 15 bases between. Per germline, CDR1 MGHRA and CDR2 YSYEKL. CDR3 bases: TGCGCCAGCAGCCAGAGGGACTTACCTAGCTCCTACGAGCAGTACTTC. This gives the protein CASSQRDLPSSYEQYF.

This clone was seen more than once but under ten times. Here the CDR3 reads CSVSGARDTIYF. CDR3 DNA sequence: TGCAGCGTCTCTGGGGCGCGAGACACCATATATTTT. The chain uses TRBV29-1 and TRBJ1-3; D is possibly TRBD1 (5 bases). V lost 6 bases and J 8 bases, leaving 14 bases between the germline ends. The length of the CDR3 is 12 residues. In germline, CDR1 is SQVTM, CDR2 ANQGSEA.

DNA for the CDR3: TGTGCCAGCATGACTAGCGGGGGAAACACCGGGGAGCTGTTTTTT. This codes for CASMTSGGNTGELFF. The V gene is TRBV27, the J gene TRBJ2-2; 12 bases match TRBD2. The junction had 2 bases not matched to a gene; V was cut back by 7 bases and J by 2 bases. Germline CDR1 reads MNHEY; CDR2 reads SMNVEV (reference sequence). This CDR3 has 15 residues.

This chain connects TRBV18 to TRBJ2-7, with TRBD2 as a possible D gene (6 bases). Per germline, CDR1 KGHSH and CDR2 LQKENI. Between the trimmed V and J ends, which lost 5 bases and 6 bases, there was a span of 11 bases. The CDR3 runs 12 residues. The CDR3 DNA follows: TGTGCCAGCTCATGGGACTTCGGCGAGCAGTACTTC. It yields the protein CASSWDFGEQYF.

This clone has a single count. The chain recombines TRBV6-4 with TRBJ1-2, with a possible D match to TRBD1 (5 bases). In germline, CDR1 is MRHNA, CDR2 SNTAGT. Trimming cost V 6 bases and J 2 bases, with 10 bases left between them. The CDR3 is 13 residues long. The CDR3 nucleotides are TGTGCCAGCAGCAGGGCGTGGAACTATGGCTACACCTTC. It yields the protein CASSRAWNYGYTF.

The chain joins TRBV30 to TRBJ2-7, with D tentatively TRBD1 (5 bases). Germline V gene sequence: CDR1 GTSNPN, CDR2 SVGIG (reference sequence). Deletions cut 0 bases from V and 2 bases from J, with 14 bases between. The CDR3 is 15 amino acids. DNA of the CDR3: TGTGCCTGGAGTGTAGATCAGGGTCTAACCTACGAGCAGTACTTC. Its protein is CAWSVDQGLTYEQYF.

The rearrangement joins TRBV20-1 to TRBJ2-1, with a tentative D call TRBD2 (5 bases). The ends were cut back, 5 bases at V and 7 bases at J, with 9 bases in the middle. Germline loops: CDR1 DFQATT, CDR2 SNEGSKA (reference sequence). CDR3 length: 11 residues. In DNA form, the CDR3 reads TGCAGTGCTCCCCGCGGGAATGAGCAGTTCTTC. Translating it yields CSAPRGNEQFF.

The chain recombines TRBV14 with TRBJ2-2; weak D call: TRBD2 (6 bases). This CDR3 has 18 amino acids. V was trimmed by 3 bases and J by 7 bases, leaving 24 bases between them. Germline values: CDR1 SGHDN, CDR2 FVKESK. The CDR3 spells CASSQDTHRRGLGGELFF. CDR3 sequence (DNA): TGTGCCAGCAGCCAGGATACGCATAGGCGGGGTCTCGGCGGGGAGCTGTTTTTT.